The text below deals with one TCR beta chain. This record comes from a study of T cell responses to AZD1222 COVID-19 vaccine. There are 17 residues in the CDR3. Germline V gene data show CDR1 as SGHTS and CDR2 as YDEGEE. J gave up 1 base and V 3 bases, and 9 bases lay outside the gene matches. The data were produced by immunoSEQ multiplex PCR, yet TCRdb's version contains in-frame clones alone and is incomplete. This sample has about 100,000 clones, with approximately 89% found just once. The receptor was isolated from an adult in good health. The material was peripheral blood, obtained on day 0 of MenACWY control vaccination. The rearrangement uses TRBV5-8 and TRBJ1-5; 8 nucleotides align to TRBD1. CDR3 in DNA: TGTGCCAGCAGCTCGTATAGACAGGGGAGAAGCAATCAGCCCCAGCATTTT. It is translated as CASSSYRQGRSNQPQHF.